This T cell receptor (beta chain) was observed in a study of identical twins. All donors were healthy Caucasians. Using its own MiXCR run on the 5' RACE reads, TCRdb lists one record per CDR3 protein. Among just over 500,000 distinct CDR3 sequences listed, roughly a fifth were seen once. This CDR3 comprises 16 residues. The V gene's germline CDR1 is SGHTA and CDR2 FQGNSA. The V and J ends lost 5 bases and 0 bases respectively, with 11 bases between them. As concerns this clonotype: What it binds is not known.

Study outcomes and limitations: While abundant cord blood beta clonotypes carried fewer insertions, memory repertoires showed no such pattern. Zero-insertion results could be subject to partial confounding by invariant MAIT and iNKT cells.

This sample also belongs to another study, concerning T cells expressing NK-cell markers. From that second work: NKG2C+ dominant clonotype frequencies in five to seven donors were roughly 1.0-7.5% of CD8+ T cells.

This sequence joins TRBV7-2 and TRBJ2-6, with unresolved D. Sample: CD4+ T cells sorted from blood. This receptor was identified in a woman in her late teens or twenties in good health. The DNA for the CDR3 is TGTGCCAGCAGCCCCGAATTCAGCTCTGGGGCCAACGTCCTGACTTTC. This encodes CASSPEFSSGANVLTF.